The clone carrying this TCR beta chain was seen repeatedly, ten times or more. Its antigen is unknown. The sample originates from a study of response to subunit inactivated influenza vaccine. TCRdb called the RT-PCR reads again in MiXCR, with one record for every CDR3 protein. The sample holds approximately 480,000 distinct CDR3 sequences, 11% seen once. Study-level results: Each seasonal influenza vaccination recruits few new T cells, the authors suggested.

This CDR3 comprises 14 residues. The J segment lost 4 bases and the V segment lost 6 bases, leaving 11 bases of the junction unmatched. CDR1 and CDR2 (germline): DFQATT, SNEGSKA (reference sequence). This specimen consisted of PBMCs from blood, obtained about 6 weeks after vaccination. The TCR comes from a man in his fifties who received an inactivated influenza vaccine. This rearrangement joins TRBV20-1 to TRBJ1-1; 7 positions agree with TRBD1. CDR3 bases: TGCAGTGCGAACTTACAGGGGTGGGGCACTGAAGCTTTCTTT. Residues: CSANLQGWGTEAFF.